This T cell receptor beta chain appears in the sequencing data of a study of cytomegalovirus exposure and HLA in healthy donors. Findings and limits, study-wide: An analysis done earlier found most TCR beta V segments productive about 90% or about 30% of the time.

It was with 60 Vbeta and 13 Jbeta primers that the PCR ran. Profiled with immunoSEQ multiplex PCR; TCRdb holds only in-frame clones, not every one. The data contain more than 95,000 clones, under 80% of them singletons. As concerns this clone: Its target is not known.

Unrecorded immune exposures were likely, despite nominal health at sampling. V was cut by 5 bases and J by 7 bases, with 12 bases left in between. CDR1 and CDR2 (germline): SEHNR, FQNEAQ (reference sequence). The CDR3 totals 13 residues. This clonotype originated in a woman aged 55 to 70 in good health and CMV-seropositive. V and J are TRBV7-9 and TRBJ2-1, with a tentative D call TRBD2 (5 bases). The sample taken for sequencing was PBMCs. The CDR3, as DNA: TGTGCCAGCAGCACCAGGACTGGGAATGAGCAGTTCTTC. This sequence encodes CASSTRTGNEQFF.